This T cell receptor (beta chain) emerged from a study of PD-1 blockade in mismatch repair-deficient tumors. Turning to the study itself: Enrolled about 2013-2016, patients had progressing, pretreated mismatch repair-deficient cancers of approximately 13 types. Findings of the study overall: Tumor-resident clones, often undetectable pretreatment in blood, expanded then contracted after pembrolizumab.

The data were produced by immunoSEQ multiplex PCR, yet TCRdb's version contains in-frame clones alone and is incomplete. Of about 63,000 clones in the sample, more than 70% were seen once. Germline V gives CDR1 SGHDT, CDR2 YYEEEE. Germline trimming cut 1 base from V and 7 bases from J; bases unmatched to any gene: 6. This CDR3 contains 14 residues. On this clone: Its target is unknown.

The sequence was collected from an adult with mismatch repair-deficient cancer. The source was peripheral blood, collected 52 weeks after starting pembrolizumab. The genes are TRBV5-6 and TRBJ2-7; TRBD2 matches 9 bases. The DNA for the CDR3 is TGTGCCAGCAGCTTGATAGCGGGAGCTTATGAGCAGTACTTC. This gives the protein CASSLIAGAYEQYF.